Shown below are 18 T cell receptor beta chains from a single sample sequenced in a study of T cells after somatic rescue of genetic block. Produced via immunoSEQ multiplex PCR; TCRdb's table is partial and in-frame only. This sample has about 70,000 clones; 92% occur once, and the top ten carry about 3%. The sequencing sample was made of peripheral blood mononuclear cells (PBMCs). The receptors here all came from a man in his forties.

V is TRBV6-5 and J is TRBJ1-2; 9 bases agree with TRBD1. The CDR3 totals 15 residues. The junction had 3 bases not matched to a gene; V was cut back by 0 bases and J by 4 bases. Per germline, CDR1 MNHEY and CDR2 SVGAGI. CDR3 sequence: CASSYSGTGLYGYTF. The CDR3 DNA reads as TGTGCCAGCAGTTACTCGGGGACAGGGCTCTATGGCTACACCTTC.

This chain uses TRBV6-5 with TRBJ1-5, with D unclear. The V end lost 6 bases, the J end lost 3 bases, and 15 bases lay between the germline ends. This CDR3 comprises 15 residues. CDR1 MNHEY and CDR2 SVGAGI come from the germline V gene. In nucleotides, the CDR3 is TGTGCCAGCAGGTCAGGTTCCATTCTCAATCAGCCCCAGCATTTT. Protein sequence: CASRSGSILNQPQHF.

The sample holds one count of this clone. This specimen includes other DNA sequences encoding the same CDR3. The CDR3 bases are TGTGCCAGCAGCTCCCAGGGGCCAGATACGCAGTATTTT. Its translation: CASSSQGPDTQYF. The chain carries TRBV7-2 and TRBJ2-3; TRBD1 might be the D (6 bases). The V end lost 4 bases, the J end lost 4 bases, and 9 bases lay between the germline ends. The length of the CDR3 is 13 residues. The V gene's germline CDR1 is SGHTA and CDR2 FQGNSA.

The rearrangement uses TRBV4-1 and TRBJ2-1, with D possibly TRBD1 on 6 matching bases. V lost 7 bases and J 7 bases, leaving 17 bases between the germline ends. Germline CDR1 and CDR2: MGHRA and YSYEKL. The CDR3 totals 14 residues. CDR3 in DNA: TGCGCCAGCAAGGTGGGGGCAGACTGGAATGAGCAGTTCTTC. Its translation is CASKVGADWNEQFF.

The chain has TRBV6-6 and TRBJ2-5, with TRBD1 matching over 8 bases. Unmatched junction bases numbered 12, after V lost 7 bases and J lost 5 bases. The CDR3 extends over 15 amino acids. Germline values: CDR1 MNHNY, CDR2 SVGAGI (reference sequence). The CDR3 DNA sequence: TGTGCCAGCACCGGCCGGGACAGGAGGGCGGAGACCCAGTACTTC. Its protein product is CASTGRDRRAETQYF.

The chain links TRBV7-8 to TRBJ2-1; 11 bases fit TRBD2. The germline CDR1 and CDR2 sequences are SGHVS and FQNEAQ. This CDR3 contains 16 residues. V dropped 4 bases and J dropped 3; count of bases not matched to a gene: 5. DNA for the CDR3: TGTGCCAGCAGCTGGGGGACTAGCGGAGACTACAATGAGCAGTTCTTC. It yields the protein CASSWGTSGDYNEQFF.

This clone was recorded only once. This rearrangement joins TRBV4-3 to TRBJ2-1; tentatively, D is TRBD2 (5 bases). The CDR3 has 16 residues. Trimming pared 1 base from V and 5 bases from J, leaving 15 bases between. The germline CDR1 and CDR2 sequences are LGHNA and YSLEER. CDR3 in amino acids: CASSQVRVEANNEQFF. CDR3 sequence (DNA): TGCGCCAGCAGCCAAGTGAGGGTAGAGGCCAACAATGAGCAGTTCTTC.

This CDR3 is CASSPRGRVGYTF. The CDR3 nucleotides are TGTGCCAGCAGCCCCAGGGGGCGAGTTGGCTACACCTTC. This sequence joins TRBV7-9 and TRBJ1-2; 8 bases line up with TRBD1. Germline assignment: CDR1 SEHNR and CDR2 FQNEAQ (reference sequence). The CDR3 length is 13 residues. Trimming at V came to 5 bases and at J to 7 bases, leaving 6 bases not matched to a gene.

V is TRBV6-5 and J is TRBJ1-1; a possible D gene is TRBD1 (6 bases). Trimming stripped 2 bases from V and 1 base from J, with 8 bases between. CDR1 MNHEY and CDR2 SVGAGI come from the germline V gene. This CDR3 is built from 14 residues. The CDR3 bases are TGTGCCAGCAGTTACGAGGGGGGGAACACTGAAGCTTTCTTT. Translating gives CASSYEGGNTEAFF.

The sample holds one count of this clone. The CDR3 is CAWSKRGLSYEQYF. The CDR3 DNA follows: TGTGCCTGGAGCAAACGGGGCCTCTCCTACGAGCAGTACTTC. The chain joins TRBV30 to TRBJ2-7; either TRBD1 or TRBD2 may supply D (5 bases each). Between the trimmed V and J ends, which lost 3 bases and 0 bases, there was a span of 12 bases. CDR1 is GTSNPN, CDR2 SVGIG, per germline (reference sequence). The CDR3 consists of 14 residues.

The V gene is TRBV11-1, the J gene TRBJ2-1; the D call may be TRBD1 or TRBD2 (5 bases each). Germline V gene data show CDR1 as SGHAT and CDR2 as FQDESV (reference sequence). The CDR3 sequence is 16 residues long. V was clipped by 1 base and J by 3 bases, with 13 bases between them. CDR3 in DNA: TGTGCCAGCAGCTTAGGCAGGGACCCCCTCTACAATGAGCAGTTCTTC. As protein: CASSLGRDPLYNEQFF.

The V call is TRBV7-8, the J call TRBJ2-2, with 9 positions matching TRBD2. Per the germline V gene, CDR1 is SGHVS and CDR2 is FQNEAQ. This CDR3 comprises 16 residues. With 3 bases clipped from V and 4 bases from J, the junction kept 6 bases outside the gene matches. DNA for the CDR3: TGTGCCAGCAGCTTCCCCTCTAGCGGGGCCACCGGGGAGCTGTTTTTT. Translated, it gives CASSFPSSGATGELFF.

This chain uses TRBV27 with TRBJ2-6, with 7 bases that match TRBD1. The CDR3 runs 17 residues. CDR1 and CDR2 (germline): MNHEY, SMNVEV (reference sequence). After removal of 5 bases from V and 1 base from J, the junction contained 8 bases not matched to a gene. CDR3 bases: TGTGCCAGCAGTACGTACAGGGGAAAGTCTGGGGCCAACGTCCTGACTTTC. It encodes CASSTYRGKSGANVLTF.

V gene TRBV6-1 combines with J gene TRBJ2-1; D may be TRBD1 (5 bases). The germline V gene has CDR1 MNHNS and CDR2 SASEGT. V lost 3 bases, J lost 3 bases, and 12 bases lay in between. CDR3 length: 15 residues. CDR3 loop: CASSESGNRYNEQFF. CDR3 coding DNA: TGTGCCAGCAGTGAGTCAGGGAACCGCTACAATGAGCAGTTCTTC.

This chain links TRBV4-2 with TRBJ1-3; D is possibly TRBD1 (5 bases). Trimming cost V 4 bases and J 0 bases, with 13 bases left between them. The CDR3 sequence is 16 residues long. Germline-derived CDR1 and CDR2 are LGHNA and YNFKEQ. CDR3 DNA: TGTGCCAGCAGCCCTGTACGAGGGGACTCTGGAAACACCATATATTTT. This translates into CASSPVRGDSGNTIYF.

The chain links TRBV5-1 to TRBJ2-2, with D perhaps TRBD2 (5 bases). The CDR3 is 13 amino acids. Trimming shortened V by 4 bases and J by 6 bases, and 10 bases separated the two germline ends. Germline V lookup: CDR1 SGHRS, CDR2 YFSETQ. As DNA, the CDR3 is TGCGCCAGCAGCGTGAGGGCCTCCGGGGAGCTGTTTTTT. It is translated as CASSVRASGELFF.

This chain joins TRBV4-1 and TRBJ2-7; D might be TRBD1 (5 bases). V was pared by 0 bases and J by 1 base, with 10 bases between. Germline values: CDR1 MGHRA, CDR2 YSYEKL. The CDR3 spans 15 residues. CDR3 sequence reads: CASSQDPGSSYEQYF. The CDR3 DNA reads as TGCGCCAGCAGCCAAGATCCAGGGTCGTCCTACGAGCAGTACTTC.

This clone was seen just once. The genes are TRBV27 and TRBJ2-1; D is unclear. The germline gives CDR1 MNHEY, CDR2 SMNVEV (reference sequence). The V and J ends lost 6 bases and 4 bases respectively, with 7 bases between them. The CDR3 has 12 residues. CDR3 nucleotide sequence: TGTGCCAGCAGGACGGCTTACAATGAGCAGTTCTTC. Translated: CASRTAYNEQFF.